This T cell receptor (beta chain) was sequenced for a study of regulatory T cells in long-lasting Graves disease. Study context: The criterion for persistent Graves' disease was over 5 years of antithyroid drugs with positive TSH receptor antibodies.

CDR3-region Arm-PCR and iRepertoire HTBI primers produced the TCR beta libraries. In the authors' workflow: Samples collectively showed 60 to 75 TRBV and about 15 TRBJ segments. TCRdb reprocessed the multiplex PCR reads via MiXCR and lists one record per CDR3 protein. These V and J calls originate from TCRdb's pipeline instead of the authors' own analysis. The table has about 470,000 distinct CDR3 sequences, roughly a fifth seen once. This clonotype was counted ten times or more. Its antigen is not identified. V was shortened by 6 bases and J by 1 base, with 9 bases between the two germline ends. Germline V CDR1 and CDR2: MNHNS, SASEGT. This CDR3 has 13 residues. Time point reported: persistent/refractory GD, antithyroid drugs over 5 years with positive TRAb. Generation of the TCR library employed RNA extracted from PBMCs. The collection involved drawing roughly 9 milliliters of peripheral blood into EDTA tubes.

Study-wide results and limits: Favoring TRBV28, TRBJ1-2 and TRBJ2-5 was a feature seen in persistent disease.

This clonotype originated in a female donor with Graves disease. The rearrangement joins TRBV6-1 to TRBJ1-1; D unresolved. The source was peripheral blood mononuclear cells (PBMCs), collected when the disease was refractory, from a patient treated with antithyroid drugs. DNA for the CDR3: TGTGCCAGCAGACCGACGGGGAACACTGAAGCTTTCTTT. This sequence encodes CASRPTGNTEAFF.